Here is one T cell receptor (beta chain) with its context. This entry comes from a study of shared clonotypes between healthy human individuals. Study details: Each donor contributed plates that comprised three CD4 naive, three CD4 memory, two CD8 naive and one CD8 memory.

Measured with immunoSEQ multiplex PCR; TCRdb has only the in-frame clones, and not every one. The data show around 2,000,000 clones, 85% to 95% seen once. V lost 1 base and J lost 5; bases outside the gene matches: 2. There are 16 residues in the CDR3. CDR1 and CDR2 (germline): SGHVS, FQNEAQ. Naive CD8 cells comprised CD45RO-negative, CCR7-positively selected cells, excluding terminally differentiated effector memory CD45RA+ cells. Those who donated, Caucasian adults without exception, all lived in Nashville, Tennessee. The chain joins TRBV7-8 to TRBJ2-5; 15 bases map to TRBD2. The sequenced sample consisted of naive CD8+ T cells from PBMCs. The origin of this receptor is a man between 18 and 35 years old in good health. Some clones in this sample may be carry-over from other donors' samples. Here the CDR3 DNA reads TGTGCCAGCAGCTTAGTTGGGACTAGCGGGAGGGAGACCCAGTACTTC. Its translation is CASSLVGTSGRETQYF.